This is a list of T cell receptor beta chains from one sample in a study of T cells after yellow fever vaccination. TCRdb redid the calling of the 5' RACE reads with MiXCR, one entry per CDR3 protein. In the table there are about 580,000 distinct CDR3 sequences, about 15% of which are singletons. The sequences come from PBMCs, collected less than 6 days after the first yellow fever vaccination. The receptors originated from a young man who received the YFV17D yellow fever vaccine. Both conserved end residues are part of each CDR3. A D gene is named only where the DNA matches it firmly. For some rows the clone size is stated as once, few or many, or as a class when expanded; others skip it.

CDR3aa: CASSPGTGSSYNEQFF
CDR3nt: TGTGCCAGCAGCCCTGGGACAGGGAGCTCCTACAATGAGCAGTTCTTC
abundance: once
j_gene: TRBJ2-1
d_gene: TRBD1
v_gene: TRBV6-2/TRBV6-3

CDR3aa: CASSSPGEDVGNSPLHF
CDR3nt: TGTGCCAGCAGTTCCCCCGGCGAGGATGTAGGGAATTCACCCCTCCACTTT
abundance: many
j_gene: TRBJ1-6
d_gene: .
v_gene: TRBV28

CDR3aa: CATRPYDSSYGYTF
CDR3nt: TGTGCCACCAGACCTTACGACAGCAGCTATGGCTACACCTTC
abundance: .
j_gene: TRBJ1-2
d_gene: .
v_gene: TRBV15

CDR3aa: CASSLQRTGDSGANVLTF
CDR3nt: TGTGCCAGCAGCCTACAACGGACAGGGGACTCTGGGGCCAACGTCCTGACTTTC
abundance: .
j_gene: TRBJ2-6
d_gene: TRBD1
v_gene: TRBV3-1

CDR3aa: CASSPDPRYAFF
CDR3nt: TGCGCCAGCAGCCCGGACCCGCGGTACGCTTTCTTT
abundance: .
j_gene: TRBJ1-1
d_gene: .
v_gene: TRBV4-1

CDR3aa: CASSGTVAGGYTF
CDR3nt: TGTGCCAGCAGCGGTACCGTGGCGGGGGGCTACACCTTC
abundance: few
j_gene: TRBJ1-2
d_gene: .
v_gene: TRBV9

CDR3aa: CASSLIGGAAQPQHF
CDR3nt: TGTGCCAGCAGTCTCATCGGGGGGGCTGCTCAGCCCCAGCATTTT
abundance: .
j_gene: TRBJ1-5
d_gene: .
v_gene: TRBV12-3/TRBV12-4

CDR3aa: CASSLGFRTANTEAFF
CDR3nt: TGTGCCAGCAGCTTAGGATTCCGGACGGCGAACACTGAAGCTTTCTTT
abundance: .
j_gene: TRBJ1-1
d_gene: .
v_gene: TRBV7-2

CDR3aa: CASGTGTGADNEQFF
CDR3nt: TGCGCCAGCGGAACCGGGACAGGGGCTGACAATGAGCAGTTCTTC
abundance: .
j_gene: TRBJ2-1
d_gene: TRBD1
v_gene: TRBV5-1

CDR3aa: CASRVTVADTQYF
CDR3nt: TGCGCCAGCAGAGTGACAGTAGCAGATACGCAGTATTTT
abundance: .
j_gene: TRBJ2-3
d_gene: .
v_gene: TRBV10-2

CDR3aa: CASSFLLRGGGLGEQFF
CDR3nt: TGTGCCAGCAGTTTCCTCCTTCGCGGGGGGGGCCTGGGTGAGCAGTTCTTC
abundance: few
j_gene: TRBJ2-1
d_gene: TRBD2
v_gene: TRBV6-2/TRBV6-3

CDR3aa: CASSIRGLAEAFF
CDR3nt: TGTGCCAGTAGTATTCGAGGGTTAGCTGAAGCTTTCTTT
abundance: few
j_gene: TRBJ1-1
d_gene: .
v_gene: TRBV19

CDR3aa: CATGDGLNRETQYF
CDR3nt: TGTGCCACAGGGGATGGCCTCAACAGGGAGACCCAGTACTTC
abundance: few
j_gene: TRBJ2-5
d_gene: .
v_gene: TRBV28

CDR3aa: CASSVDHRQAGNTIYF
CDR3nt: TGTGCCAGCAGCGTAGATCATAGACAGGCTGGAAACACCATATATTTT
abundance: few
j_gene: TRBJ1-3
d_gene: .
v_gene: TRBV9

CDR3aa: CASSLEHGNTEAFF
CDR3nt: TGTGCCAGCAGCTTAGAACACGGGAACACTGAAGCTTTCTTT
abundance: .
j_gene: TRBJ1-1
d_gene: .
v_gene: TRBV7-8

CDR3aa: CASSQDPSIQETQYF
CDR3nt: TGTGCCAGCAGCCAAGACCCTAGTATCCAAGAGACCCAGTACTTC
abundance: once
j_gene: TRBJ2-5
d_gene: .
v_gene: TRBV4-2

CDR3aa: CASSRDRLGPQPQHF
CDR3nt: TGTGCCAGCAGTCGCGACAGGTTGGGGCCTCAGCCCCAGCATTTT
abundance: few
j_gene: TRBJ1-5
d_gene: .
v_gene: TRBV6-1

CDR3aa: CASSFLALGQGTGNEQFF
CDR3nt: TGTGCCAGCAGCTTCCTGGCTTTGGGACAGGGGACGGGCAATGAGCAGTTCTTC
abundance: many
j_gene: TRBJ2-1
d_gene: TRBD1
v_gene: TRBV5-5

CDR3aa: CASSYKWGRILGANVLTF
CDR3nt: TGTGCCAGCAGTTACAAATGGGGGCGCATTCTTGGGGCCAACGTCCTGACTTTC
abundance: .
j_gene: TRBJ2-6
d_gene: .
v_gene: TRBV6-5

CDR3aa: CASSLVSGAMNTEAFF
CDR3nt: TGTGCCAGCAGCTTAGTATCGGGGGCAATGAACACTGAAGCTTTCTTT
abundance: few
j_gene: TRBJ1-1
d_gene: .
v_gene: TRBV7-2

CDR3aa: CASSAEQGNSPLHF
CDR3nt: TGTGCCAGCAGCGCGGAACAGGGTAATTCACCCCTCCACTTT
abundance: .
j_gene: TRBJ1-6
d_gene: .
v_gene: TRBV7-2

CDR3aa: CASSGRDRGVIEQFF
CDR3nt: TGTGCCAGCAGCGGACGGGACAGGGGTGTTATTGAGCAGTTCTTC
abundance: .
j_gene: TRBJ2-1
d_gene: TRBD1
v_gene: TRBV9

CDR3aa: CASRPETGTYEQYF
CDR3nt: TGTGCCAGCAGACCCGAGACAGGCACCTACGAGCAGTACTTC
abundance: .
j_gene: TRBJ2-7
d_gene: .
v_gene: TRBV6-1

CDR3aa: CSAPGGPTYNEQFF
CDR3nt: TGCAGTGCCCCCGGCGGGCCGACCTACAATGAGCAGTTCTTC
abundance: .
j_gene: TRBJ2-1
d_gene: .
v_gene: TRBV20-1

CDR3aa: CASQGGGEQFF
CDR3nt: TGTGCCAGCCAAGGGGGCGGTGAGCAGTTCTTC
abundance: .
j_gene: TRBJ2-1
d_gene: TRBD1
v_gene: TRBV14

CDR3aa: CASSSGLGDTQYF
CDR3nt: TGCGCCAGCAGCTCTGGACTAGGAGATACGCAGTATTTT
abundance: .
j_gene: TRBJ2-3
d_gene: TRBD2
v_gene: TRBV5-1

CDR3aa: CASSSNRDSYNEQFF
CDR3nt: TGTGCCAGCAGTTCGAACAGGGATTCCTACAATGAGCAGTTCTTC
abundance: few
j_gene: TRBJ2-1
d_gene: .
v_gene: TRBV7-9

CDR3aa: CASSLRQGLTGELFF
CDR3nt: TGTGCCAGCAGCCTCAGACAGGGACTCACCGGGGAGCTGTTTTTT
abundance: few
j_gene: TRBJ2-2
d_gene: .
v_gene: TRBV6-1

CDR3aa: CASSSPVRGRKWTQYF
CDR3nt: TGTGCCAGCAGTTCCCCTGTCAGGGGGAGGAAGTGGACCCAGTACTTC
abundance: many
j_gene: TRBJ2-5
d_gene: .
v_gene: TRBV12-3/TRBV12-4

CDR3aa: CASSWDRDGGYTF
CDR3nt: TGTGCCAGCAGCTGGGACAGGGACGGGGGCTACACCTTC
abundance: few
j_gene: TRBJ1-2
d_gene: TRBD1
v_gene: TRBV7-2

CDR3aa: CASSSKPQTDANYGYTF
CDR3nt: TGCGCCAGCAGCTCTAAACCGCAGACGGATGCTAACTATGGCTACACCTTC
abundance: few
j_gene: TRBJ1-2
d_gene: .
v_gene: TRBV5-1

CDR3aa: CASSHLGEEQYF
CDR3nt: TGCGCCAGCAGCCACCTGGGGGAGGAGCAGTACTTC
abundance: few
j_gene: TRBJ2-7
d_gene: .
v_gene: TRBV4-1

CDR3aa: CASSQRDNYNEQFF
CDR3nt: TGTGCCAGCAGCCAGCGGGACAACTACAATGAGCAGTTCTTC
abundance: few
j_gene: TRBJ2-1
d_gene: .
v_gene: TRBV14

CDR3aa: CASSPLEGKGNTEAFF
CDR3nt: TGCGCCAGCAGCCCACTCGAGGGGAAGGGGAACACTGAAGCTTTCTTT
abundance: many
j_gene: TRBJ1-1
d_gene: .
v_gene: TRBV4-3

CDR3aa: CASSPTGGDTQYF
CDR3nt: TGTGCCAGCAGTCCGACAGGGGGAGATACGCAGTATTTT
abundance: many
j_gene: TRBJ2-3
d_gene: TRBD1
v_gene: TRBV12-3/TRBV12-4

CDR3aa: CASSLLVLAGVPKDEQFF
CDR3nt: TGTGCCAGCAGCTTATTAGTACTAGCGGGGGTCCCTAAGGATGAGCAGTTCTTC
abundance: .
j_gene: TRBJ2-1
d_gene: TRBD2
v_gene: TRBV11-1

CDR3aa: CASSPDRGRDEKLFF
CDR3nt: TGTGCCAGCAGCCCGGACAGGGGTCGCGATGAAAAACTGTTTTTT
abundance: .
j_gene: TRBJ1-4
d_gene: TRBD1
v_gene: TRBV7-2

CDR3aa: CASTRGGKNIQYF
CDR3nt: TGTGCCAGCACCCGCGGCGGTAAAAACATTCAGTACTTC
abundance: many
j_gene: TRBJ2-4
d_gene: .
v_gene: TRBV7-8

CDR3aa: CASSSAGPDGSSYNEQFF
CDR3nt: TGCGCCAGCAGCTCAGCAGGCCCTGACGGTAGCTCCTACAATGAGCAGTTCTTC
abundance: few
j_gene: TRBJ2-1
d_gene: .
v_gene: TRBV5-1

CDR3aa: CVSRAPVGTEAFF
CDR3nt: TGTGTCAGCCGGGCCCCCGTCGGCACTGAAGCTTTCTTT
abundance: few
j_gene: TRBJ1-1
d_gene: .
v_gene: TRBV10-3

CDR3aa: CSARDQSSGANVLTF
CDR3nt: TGCAGTGCTAGAGACCAGAGCTCTGGGGCCAACGTCCTGACTTTC
abundance: few
j_gene: TRBJ2-6
d_gene: .
v_gene: TRBV20-1

CDR3aa: CASSLTGQGVPGELFF
CDR3nt: TGCGCCAGCAGCTTGACCGGACAGGGCGTCCCCGGGGAGCTGTTTTTT
abundance: few
j_gene: TRBJ2-2
d_gene: TRBD1
v_gene: TRBV5-1

CDR3aa: CSARDRALFNSPLHF
CDR3nt: TGCAGTGCTAGAGATCGAGCGTTATTTAATTCACCCCTCCACTTT
abundance: few
j_gene: TRBJ1-6
d_gene: .
v_gene: TRBV20-1

CDR3aa: CASSYRGGPLHF
CDR3nt: TGTGCCAGCAGCTACAGGGGGGGTCCCCTCCACTTT
abundance: .
j_gene: TRBJ1-6
d_gene: TRBD1
v_gene: TRBV7-9

CDR3aa: CASSSRGELPGELFF
CDR3nt: TGTGCCAGCAGTTCCCGCGGGGAACTGCCCGGGGAGCTGTTTTTT
abundance: few
j_gene: TRBJ2-2
d_gene: .
v_gene: TRBV12-3/TRBV12-4

CDR3aa: CSLRAGTAYSYEQYF
CDR3nt: TGCAGCCTACGGGCTGGGACAGCCTACTCCTACGAGCAGTACTTC
abundance: .
j_gene: TRBJ2-7
d_gene: TRBD1
v_gene: TRBV20-1

CDR3aa: CASSQDLRPAGYTF
CDR3nt: TGTGCCAGCAGCCAAGATCTTAGACCGGCGGGCTACACCTTC
abundance: few
j_gene: TRBJ1-2
d_gene: .
v_gene: TRBV4-2

CDR3aa: CASSLMSGGGETQYF
CDR3nt: TGTGCCAGCAGCTTAATGTCAGGCGGAGGAGAGACCCAGTACTTC
abundance: .
j_gene: TRBJ2-5
d_gene: .
v_gene: TRBV7-8

CDR3aa: CSASRVDGQVNQETQYF
CDR3nt: TGCAGTGCTAGTAGGGTCGACGGACAGGTCAACCAAGAGACCCAGTACTTC
abundance: .
j_gene: TRBJ2-5
d_gene: TRBD1
v_gene: TRBV20-1

CDR3aa: CASSSPTGRATEAFF
CDR3nt: TGTGCCAGCAGCTCGCCGACAGGGCGGGCCACTGAAGCTTTCTTT
abundance: .
j_gene: TRBJ1-1
d_gene: TRBD1
v_gene: TRBV7-9

CDR3aa: CASSLNGIGSNQPQHF
CDR3nt: TGTGCCAGCAGCTTAAATGGGATAGGGAGCAATCAGCCCCAGCATTTT
abundance: .
j_gene: TRBJ1-5
d_gene: .
v_gene: TRBV7-2

CDR3aa: CASTGQASNQPQHF
CDR3nt: TGTGCCAGCACCGGCCAAGCCTCCAATCAGCCCCAGCATTTT
abundance: .
j_gene: TRBJ1-5
d_gene: .
v_gene: TRBV7-9

CDR3aa: CAISPGETQYF
CDR3nt: TGTGCCATCAGTCCAGGGGAGACCCAGTACTTC
abundance: few
j_gene: TRBJ2-5
d_gene: .
v_gene: TRBV10-3

CDR3aa: CASSAGARGSDTQYF
CDR3nt: TGTGCCAGCAGCGCAGGAGCTAGAGGGTCAGATACGCAGTATTTT
abundance: .
j_gene: TRBJ2-3
d_gene: .
v_gene: TRBV9

CDR3aa: CASSQDPQGATYNEQFF
CDR3nt: TGCGCCAGCAGCCAAGATCCTCAGGGGGCCACTTACAATGAGCAGTTCTTC
abundance: few
j_gene: TRBJ2-1
d_gene: TRBD1
v_gene: TRBV4-1

CDR3aa: CASSIAGRANYGYTF
CDR3nt: TGTGCCAGTAGTATAGCGGGCAGAGCTAACTATGGCTACACCTTC
abundance: few
j_gene: TRBJ1-2
d_gene: .
v_gene: TRBV19

CDR3aa: CASSLNGGPKNEQFF
CDR3nt: TGCGCCAGCAGCTTGAACGGGGGGCCGAAGAATGAGCAGTTCTTC
abundance: .
j_gene: TRBJ2-1
d_gene: .
v_gene: TRBV5-1

CDR3aa: CAISESDTGELFF
CDR3nt: TGTGCCATCAGTGAGTCGGATACCGGGGAGCTGTTTTTT
abundance: .
j_gene: TRBJ2-2
d_gene: .
v_gene: TRBV10-3

CDR3aa: CASSVAGAFTDTQYF
CDR3nt: TGTGCCAGCAGCGTAGCGGGGGCATTCACAGATACGCAGTATTTT
abundance: .
j_gene: TRBJ2-3
d_gene: TRBD2
v_gene: TRBV6-1

CDR3aa: CASSSYGQGNYGYTF
CDR3nt: TGTGCCAGCAGCAGTTACGGACAGGGAAACTATGGCTACACCTTC
abundance: .
j_gene: TRBJ1-2
d_gene: TRBD1
v_gene: TRBV7-2